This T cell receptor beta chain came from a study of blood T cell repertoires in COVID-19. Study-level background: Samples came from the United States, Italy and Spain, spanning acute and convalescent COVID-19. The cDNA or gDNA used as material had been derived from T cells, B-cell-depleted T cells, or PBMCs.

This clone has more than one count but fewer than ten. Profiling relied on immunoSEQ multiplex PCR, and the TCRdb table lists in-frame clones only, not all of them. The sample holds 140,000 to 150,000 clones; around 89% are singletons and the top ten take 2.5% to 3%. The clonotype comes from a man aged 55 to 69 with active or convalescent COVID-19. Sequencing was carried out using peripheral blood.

CDR3 residues: CASQRDMNTEAFF. The CDR3 DNA reads as TGTGCCAGTCAGAGGGACATGAACACTGAAGCTTTCTTT. V and J are TRBV10-3 and TRBJ1-1; the D gene is possibly TRBD1 (6 bases). CDR1 is ENHRY and CDR2 is SYGVKD in the germline V gene. The CDR3 is made up of 13 amino acids. V shed 10 bases and J shed 0 bases, with 12 bases lying between them.